These T cell receptor beta chains were read from a single sample in a study of blood T cell repertoires in COVID-19. Sequencing used immunoSEQ multiplex PCR; TCRdb keeps in-frame clones, though not all of them. The profile shows around 220,000 clones, 75% to 95% of them singletons. The sample was PBMCs or T cells enriched from blood (not recorded which). These receptors were taken from a woman under 30 who had recovered from COVID-19. The conserved cysteine and the conserved F or W are not part of the CDR3 here. The size field is filled for only some rows; it gives once, few, many or a size class.

clone_size: NA
j_call: TRBJ2-3
v_call: TRBV11-2
cdr3_aa: ASSLDQGGSDTQY

clone_size: NA
j_call: TRBJ2-5
v_call: TRBV11-3
cdr3_aa: ASSRGQGLQETQY

clone_size: NA
j_call: TRBJ2-1
v_call: TRBV11-2
cdr3_aa: ASSLVGGQGRDEQF

clone_size: NA
j_call: TRBJ1-6
v_call: TRBV6-5
cdr3_aa: ASTREGHANSPLH

clone_size: once
j_call: TRBJ2-1
v_call: TRBV7-2
cdr3_aa: ASSLRYNEQF

clone_size: few
j_call: TRBJ1-6
v_call: TRBV9
cdr3_aa: ASSVDRGSHNSPLH

clone_size: once
j_call: TRBJ2-7
v_call: TRBV19
cdr3_aa: ASRNLVSDEQY

clone_size: NA
j_call: TRBJ2-1
v_call: TRBV5-4
cdr3_aa: ASSPAGSVTYNEQF

clone_size: NA
j_call: TRBJ1-3
v_call: TRBV27
cdr3_aa: ASSNQGALGNTIY

clone_size: NA
j_call: TRBJ2-7
v_call: TRBV23-1
cdr3_aa: ASSQSSRGTYEQY

clone_size: NA
j_call: TRBJ1-1
v_call: TRBV14
cdr3_aa: ASERWGGNTEAF

clone_size: NA
j_call: TRBJ1-2
v_call: TRBV18
cdr3_aa: ASSPDRGDNYGYT

clone_size: NA
j_call: TRBJ2-2
v_call: TRBV29-1
cdr3_aa: SVQGARTGELF